A single sample gave rise to the 28 T cell receptor beta chains below, sequenced in a study of T cell responses to AZD1222 COVID-19 vaccine. Assay: immunoSEQ multiplex PCR; the TCRdb copy retains only in-frame clones and omits some. The sample carries some 60,000 clones, around 80% recorded once. The sequences come from peripheral blood, collected 28 days after the second AZD1222 dose. The receptors were gathered from an adult who received the AZD1222 COVID-19 vaccine.

This chain joins TRBV6-5 and TRBJ1-5; D is ambiguous. The CDR3 is 14 residues long. The germline V gene has CDR1 MNHEY and CDR2 SVGAGI. The germline V and J ends were trimmed by 10 bases and 2 bases, with 15 bases remaining between them. In DNA form, the CDR3 reads TGTGCCACCCGCCCCCAACGTGGCAATCAGCCCCAGCATTTT. Translating gives CATRPQRGNQPQHF.

The J gene is TRBJ1-6, the V gene TRBV25-1; 8 nucleotides match TRBD1. J gave up 8 bases and V 3 bases, and 6 bases lay outside the gene matches. Germline assignment: CDR1 MGHDK and CDR2 SYGVNS. CDR3 size: 15 residues. CDR3 DNA: TGTGCCAGCAGTGAGTCTCAGACAGGGGATTCACCCCTCCACTTT. Encoded protein: CASSESQTGDSPLHF.

V is TRBV12-3 or TRBV12-4 and J is TRBJ2-1, with D hard to call. V gave up 7 bases and J gave up 8 bases, with 15 bases separating them. This CDR3 comprises 13 residues. The CDR3 protein is CASTPGGVHEQFF. DNA of the CDR3: TGTGCCAGCACCCCCGGTGGGGTGCATGAGCAGTTCTTC.

The V call is TRBV7-2, the J call TRBJ2-5; TRBD2 aligns across 8 bases. The V gene end was trimmed by 2 bases and the J gene end by 9 bases; junction bases not matched to a gene: 14. Germline-derived CDR1 and CDR2 are SGHTA and FQGNSA. The CDR3 is 16 amino acids. CDR3 loop: CASSLRVAGPLGAQYF. The CDR3 DNA reads as TGTGCCAGCAGCTTACGGGTAGCGGGACCTCTCGGGGCCCAGTACTTC.

The rearrangement uses TRBV11-2 and TRBJ2-2, with D hard to call. The CDR3 sequence is 14 residues long. Trimming cost V 5 bases and J 0 bases, with 7 bases left between them. In germline, CDR1 is SGHAT, CDR2 FQNNGV. Here the CDR3 DNA reads TGTGCCAGCAGCCTAGGGTCGAACACCGGGGAGCTGTTTTTT. Amino acids: CASSLGSNTGELFF.

The J gene is TRBJ1-5, the V gene TRBV12-3 or TRBV12-4, with no clear D. The length of the CDR3 is 13 residues. Trimming stripped 2 bases from V and 0 bases from J, with 2 bases between. This chain's CDR3 is CASSLSSNQPQHF. CDR3 bases: TGTGCCAGCAGTTTAAGTAGCAATCAGCCCCAGCATTTT.

Details on this clone: The sample holds other DNA sequences that translate to the same CDR3. The V gene is TRBV27, the J gene TRBJ1-1, with D possibly being TRBD1 (6 bases). Trimming took 3 bases from V and 5 from J, leaving 10 bases between them. Germline V gene lookup returns CDR1 MNHEY and CDR2 SMNVEV (reference sequence). The CDR3 covers 13 residues. The CDR3 DNA follows: TGTGCCAGCAGTTTTTCACAGGGAACTGAAGCTTTCTTT. Its translation is CASSFSQGTEAFF.

V and J are TRBV2 and TRBJ2-7; 10 bases are shared with TRBD1. Trimming cost V 8 bases and J 5 bases; bases outside gene matches: 9. CDR3 length equals 14 residues. Germline V CDR1 and CDR2: SNHLY, FYNNEI. In DNA form, the CDR3 reads TGTGCCAGCTGGCGAGACAGGGGGCGGAACGAGCAGTACTTC. Its protein is CASWRDRGRNEQYF.

The chain couples TRBV12-5 to TRBJ2-5, with D tentatively TRBD1 (5 bases). Trimming left V 6 bases short and J 5 bases short, with 10 bases between. CDR3 length equals 12 residues. Germline-derived CDR1 and CDR2 are LGHNT and FRNRAP. Written as DNA, the CDR3 is TGTGCTAGTGGAGGGGTGGCGGAGACCCAGTACTTC. Translated: CASGGVAETQYF.

This sequence joins TRBV28 and TRBJ2-5; D possibly matches TRBD1 or TRBD2 (6 bases each). The germline gives CDR1 MDHEN, CDR2 SYDVKM. Trimming removed 1 base at V and 5 bases at J, with 23 bases between. The CDR3 contains 18 residues. The CDR3 sequence is CASSLSFLGGSKKETQYF. The CDR3 DNA follows: TGTGCCAGCAGTTTATCTTTTTTAGGGGGGTCGAAGAAGGAGACCCAGTACTTC.

The rearrangement joins TRBV5-1 to TRBJ1-1; perhaps TRBD1 as D (6 bases). Germline V CDR1 and CDR2: SGHRS, YFSETQ. This CDR3 contains 14 residues. The V gene lost 2 bases and the J gene lost 1 base, with 9 bases spanning the gap. CDR3 amino acids: CASSFAGENTEAFF. DNA for the CDR3: TGCGCCAGCAGCTTCGCAGGGGAGAACACTGAAGCTTTCTTT.

V and J are TRBV4-2 and TRBJ2-7, with 7 bases fitting TRBD1. The CDR3 loop spans 17 amino acids. Germline-derived CDR1 and CDR2 are LGHNA and YNFKEQ. J lost 4 bases, V lost 0 bases, and 12 bases had no gene match. The CDR3 DNA sequence: TGTGCCAGCAGCCAAGATCTAAGACAGGGTGTGCCTTACGAGCAGTACTTC. Translating it yields CASSQDLRQGVPYEQYF.

V and J are TRBV3-1 (or the pseudogene TRBV3-2) and TRBJ1-1; D not certain. Trimming shortened V by 0 bases and J by 2 bases, and 7 bases separated the two germline ends. There are 14 residues in the CDR3. Germline V CDR1 and CDR2: LGHDT, YNNKEL (reference sequence). CDR3 coding DNA: TGTGCCAGCAGCCAAGATCGACGAAACACTGAAGCTTTCTTT. Amino acid sequence: CASSQDRRNTEAFF.

This chain joins TRBV15 and TRBJ1-2; 7 bases are shared with TRBD1. V shed 3 bases and J 8 bases; nucleotides not matched to a gene: 15. CDR3 length: 16 residues. CDR1 LNHNV and CDR2 YYDKDF come from the germline V gene (reference sequence). CDR3 sequence (DNA): TGTGCCACCAGCAGGGCGGGACAGACCCGAGGCACGGGCTACACCTTC. It specifies CATSRAGQTRGTGYTF.

The J gene is TRBJ1-1, the V gene TRBV6-5; tentative D call: TRBD1 (5 bases). Germline V CDR1 and CDR2: MNHEY, SVGAGI. CDR3 length: 15 residues. Trimming took off 7 bases at V and 5 bases at J, with 20 bases between the two ends. CDR3 sequence reads: CASIVSGWGKTEAFF. The DNA of the CDR3 is TGTGCCAGCATCGTCTCGGGGTGGGGGAAGACTGAAGCTTTCTTT.

The genes are TRBV4-1 and TRBJ1-4; D possibly corresponds to TRBD1 (6 bases). Germline V gene lookup returns CDR1 MGHRA and CDR2 YSYEKL. V dropped 1 base and J dropped 8 bases, with 14 bases sitting between them. The CDR3 totals 15 residues. In DNA, the CDR3 is TGCGCCAGCAGCCAAGGTTGGGGGGCAGTAGAAAAACTGTTTTTT. Amino acid sequence: CASSQGWGAVEKLFF.

The chain uses TRBV4-2 and TRBJ2-5; tentatively, D is TRBD1 or TRBD2 (5 bases each). The V and J ends lost 1 base and 2 bases respectively, with 17 bases between them. Per the germline V gene, CDR1 is LGHNA and CDR2 is YNFKEQ. This CDR3 is 17 amino acids long. DNA of the CDR3: TGTGCCAGCAGCCAAGGCCGAGCGGACACGAGACAAGAGACCCAGTACTTC. Translating gives CASSQGRADTRQETQYF.

This CDR3 is CASSVVAGGHSPLHF. The CDR3 DNA reads TGTGCCAGCAGCGTAGTAGCCGGGGGACATTCACCCCTCCACTTT. The chain combines TRBV9 with TRBJ1-6; a weak D match, TRBD1 (5 bases). Germline-derived CDR1 and CDR2 are SGDLS and YYNGEE. V was pared by 0 bases and J by 8 bases, with 12 bases between. This CDR3 has 15 amino acids.

The chain uses TRBV11-3 and TRBJ2-1; 11 bases fit TRBD2. Trimming cost V 5 bases and J 2 bases; bases outside gene matches: 8. CDR3 length: 17 amino acids. Germline V gives CDR1 SGHNT, CDR2 YENEEA. The CDR3 bases are TGTGCCAGCAGCCGCGTTATTAGCGGGGGGGCCTACAATGAGCAGTTCTTC. This encodes CASSRVISGGAYNEQFF.

V is TRBV5-5 and J is TRBJ1-5; D ambiguous. Germline CDR1 reads SGHKS; CDR2 reads YYEKEE (reference sequence). V was trimmed by 2 bases and J by 0 bases, leaving 9 bases between them. The CDR3 loop spans 15 amino acids. CDR3 in amino acids: CASSFQGFSNQPQHF. The CDR3 DNA follows: TGTGCCAGCAGCTTCCAAGGCTTTAGCAATCAGCCCCAGCATTTT.

The chain links TRBV27 to TRBJ1-6; D possibly corresponds to TRBD1 (5 bases). The germline V and J ends were trimmed by 6 bases and 5 bases, with 11 bases remaining between them. The CDR3 has 14 residues. Per germline, CDR1 MNHEY and CDR2 SMNVEV (reference sequence). CDR3 sequence reads: CASRVQGNNSPLHF. CDR3 coding DNA: TGTGCCAGCAGGGTCCAGGGTAATAATTCACCCCTCCACTTT.

The chain couples TRBV28 to TRBJ2-7; tentative D call: TRBD2 (5 bases). The CDR3 loop spans 15 amino acids. V lost 7 bases to trimming and J lost 0 bases, with 16 bases between them. Germline V gene data show CDR1 as MDHEN and CDR2 as SYDVKM. The CDR3 DNA follows: TGTGCCAGCACATCCAGCGGTCCGGACTCCTACGAGCAGTACTTC. The encoded protein is CASTSSGPDSYEQYF.

In this sample, this clone turned up once. The rearrangement links TRBV7-9 to TRBJ2-3; a possible D gene is TRBD1 (5 bases). V lost 4 bases and J 6 bases, leaving 14 bases between the germline ends. CDR1 is SEHNR, CDR2 FQNEAQ, per germline (reference sequence). This CDR3 has 14 amino acids. CDR3 amino acids: CASSSEPGWDTQYF. Written as DNA, the CDR3 is TGTGCCAGCAGCTCCGAGCCAGGGTGGGATACGCAGTATTTT.

This clone appeared a few times. This chain connects TRBV28 to TRBJ1-4, with TRBD1 matching over 7 bases. V gave up 4 bases and J gave up 2 bases; unmatched junction bases: 7. Germline loops: CDR1 MDHEN, CDR2 SYDVKM. The CDR3 consists of 16 residues. This chain's CDR3 is CASSSSDRRTNEKLFF. Here the CDR3 DNA reads TGTGCCAGCAGTTCCTCGGACAGGCGGACTAATGAAAAACTGTTTTTT.

This sequence joins TRBV29-1 and TRBJ2-4; 7 nucleotides line up with TRBD1. V gave up 4 bases and J gave up 15 bases; unmatched junction bases: 12. Germline lookup yields CDR1 SQVTM and CDR2 ANQGSEA. The CDR3 is made up of 12 amino acids. DNA of the CDR3: TGCAGCGTTGGTTTACCCGAGGGGGCTCGGTACTTC. It specifies CSVGLPEGARYF. The variable domain in full, with the rest retrieved from reference TRBV29-1 and TRBJ2-4, is SAVISQKPSRDICQRGTSLTIQCQVDSQVTMMFWYRQQPGQSLTLIATANQGSEATYESGFVIDKFPISRPNLTFSTLTVSNMSPEDSSIYLCSVGLPEGARYFGAGTRLSVL.

This clone appeared once. This sequence joins TRBV30 and TRBJ2-3, with 7 bases matching TRBD1. The CDR3 has 16 residues. Per the germline V gene, CDR1 is GTSNPN and CDR2 is SVGIG (reference sequence). V shed 0 bases, J shed 2 bases, and the junction held 8 bases outside the gene matches. The CDR3 DNA sequence: TGTGCCTGGAGTGTACCCCGGACAGGAGACACAGATACGCAGTATTTT. It yields the protein CAWSVPRTGDTDTQYF.

This chain joins TRBV14 and TRBJ1-3; possible D gene TRBD1, 5 bases. CDR1 and CDR2 (germline): SGHDN, FVKESK. V was cut by 4 bases and J by 0 bases, with 7 bases left in between. The CDR3 length is 14 residues. CDR3 loop: CASSRQTSGNTIYF. CDR3 in DNA: TGTGCCAGCAGCCGACAGACCTCTGGAAACACCATATATTTT. Full variable domain (remainder filled in from reference TRBV14 and TRBJ1-3): EAGVTQFPSHSVIEKGQTVTLRCDPISGHDNLYWYRRVMGKEIKFLLHFVKESKQDESGMPNNRFLAERTGGTYSTLKVQPAELEDSGVYFCASSRQTSGNTIYFGEGSWLTVV.

The CDR3: CSARDVETQYF. The CDR3 bases are TGCAGTGCTAGAGACGTGGAGACCCAGTACTTC. The rearrangement uses TRBV20-1 and TRBJ2-5; D is uncertain. Germline assignment: CDR1 DFQATT and CDR2 SNEGSKA (reference sequence). The V end lost 0 bases, the J end lost 5 bases, and 4 bases lay between the germline ends. CDR3 length equals 11 residues.